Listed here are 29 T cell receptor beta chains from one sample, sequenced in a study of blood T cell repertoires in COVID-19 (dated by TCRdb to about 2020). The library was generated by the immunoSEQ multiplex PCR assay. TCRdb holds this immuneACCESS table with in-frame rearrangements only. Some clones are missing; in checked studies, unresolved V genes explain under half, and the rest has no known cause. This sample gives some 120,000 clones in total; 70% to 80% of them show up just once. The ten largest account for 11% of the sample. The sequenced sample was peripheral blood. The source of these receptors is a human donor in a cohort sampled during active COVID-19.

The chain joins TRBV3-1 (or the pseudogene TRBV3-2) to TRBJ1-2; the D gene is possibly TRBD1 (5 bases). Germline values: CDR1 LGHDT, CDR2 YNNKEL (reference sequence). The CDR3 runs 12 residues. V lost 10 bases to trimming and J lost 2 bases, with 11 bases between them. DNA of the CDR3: TGTGCCACTGACAGTCCCAACTATGGCTACACCTTC. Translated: CATDSPNYGYTF.

Written as DNA, the CDR3 is TGCAGCGTCAAACGGGACACCGCGGAGCAGTACTTC. Protein: CSVKRDTAEQYF. V is TRBV29-1 and J is TRBJ2-7; TRBD1 is a possible D gene (6 bases). Per the germline V gene, CDR1 is SQVTM and CDR2 is ANQGSEA. This CDR3 comprises 12 residues. Deletions cut 6 bases from V and 7 bases from J, with 16 bases between.

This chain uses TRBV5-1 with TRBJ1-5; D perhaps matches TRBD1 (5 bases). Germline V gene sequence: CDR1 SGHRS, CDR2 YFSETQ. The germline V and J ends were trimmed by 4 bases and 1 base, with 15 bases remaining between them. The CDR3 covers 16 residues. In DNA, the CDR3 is TGCGCCAGCAGCCATGATGGGCCAGGGAGCAATCAGCCCCAGCATTTT. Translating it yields CASSHDGPGSNQPQHF.

CDR3 loop: CASSLGEGNTEAFF. CDR3 DNA: TGTGCCAGCAGCTTAGGGGAGGGGAACACTGAAGCTTTCTTT. The chain recombines TRBV13 with TRBJ1-1; D remains unclear. Trimming pared 0 bases from V and 1 base from J, leaving 6 bases between. The germline V gene has CDR1 PRHDT and CDR2 FYEKMQ (reference sequence). The CDR3 is made up of 14 amino acids.

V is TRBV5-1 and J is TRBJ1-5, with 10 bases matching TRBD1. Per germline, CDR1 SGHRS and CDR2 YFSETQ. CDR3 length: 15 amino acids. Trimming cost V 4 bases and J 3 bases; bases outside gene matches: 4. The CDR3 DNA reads TGCGCCAGCAGCACCGGACAGGGGGACAATCAGCCCCAGCATTTT. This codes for CASSTGQGDNQPQHF.

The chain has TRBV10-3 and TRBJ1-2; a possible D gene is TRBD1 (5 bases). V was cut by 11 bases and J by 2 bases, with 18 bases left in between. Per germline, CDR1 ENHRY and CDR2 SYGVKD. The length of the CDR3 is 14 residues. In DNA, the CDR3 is TGTGCCGTCCGACCGGGGGGGTCCAACTATGGCTACACCTTC. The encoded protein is CAVRPGGSNYGYTF.

The CDR3 coding sequence is TGTGCCAGCTCACCTAAAGCAGGGTTCACAGATACGCAGTATTTT. Translation: CASSPKAGFTDTQYF. The rearrangement uses TRBV18 and TRBJ2-3; D is perhaps TRBD1 (5 bases). Trimming stripped 3 bases from V and 2 bases from J, with 12 bases between. In germline, CDR1 is KGHSH, CDR2 LQKENI. CDR3 size: 15 residues.

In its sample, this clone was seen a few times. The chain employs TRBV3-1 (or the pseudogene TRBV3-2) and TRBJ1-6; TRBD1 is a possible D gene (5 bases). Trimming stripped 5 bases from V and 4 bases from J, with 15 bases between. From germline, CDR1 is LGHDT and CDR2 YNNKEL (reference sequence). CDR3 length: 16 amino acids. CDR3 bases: TGTGCCAGCAGCTCCCGACAGACCAGTTATAATTCACCCCTCCACTTT. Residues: CASSSRQTSYNSPLHF.

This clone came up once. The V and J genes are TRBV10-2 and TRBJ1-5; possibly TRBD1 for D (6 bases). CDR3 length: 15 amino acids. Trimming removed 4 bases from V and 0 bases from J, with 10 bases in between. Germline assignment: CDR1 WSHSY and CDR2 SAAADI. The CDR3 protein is CASSGLGGSNQPQHF. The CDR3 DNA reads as TGCGCCAGCAGTGGTCTAGGGGGTAGCAATCAGCCCCAGCATTTT.

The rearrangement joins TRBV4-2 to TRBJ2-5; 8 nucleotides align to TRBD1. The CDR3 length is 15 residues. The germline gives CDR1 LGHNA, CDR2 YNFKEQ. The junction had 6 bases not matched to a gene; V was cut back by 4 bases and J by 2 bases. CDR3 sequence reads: CASSRQGADQETQYF. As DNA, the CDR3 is TGTGCCAGCAGCCGGCAGGGGGCAGATCAAGAGACCCAGTACTTC.

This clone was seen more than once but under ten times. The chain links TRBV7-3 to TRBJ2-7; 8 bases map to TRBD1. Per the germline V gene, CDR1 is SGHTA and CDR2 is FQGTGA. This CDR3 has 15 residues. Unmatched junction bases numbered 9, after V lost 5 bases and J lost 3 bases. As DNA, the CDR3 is TGTGCCAGCAGCCTCTCCCCCGGACAGGGCTACGAGCAGTACTTC. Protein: CASSLSPGQGYEQYF.

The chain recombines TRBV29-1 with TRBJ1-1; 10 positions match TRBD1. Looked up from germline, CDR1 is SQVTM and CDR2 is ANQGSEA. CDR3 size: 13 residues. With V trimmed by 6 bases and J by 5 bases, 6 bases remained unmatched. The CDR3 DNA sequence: TGCAGCGTAGACAGGGGGCGAGGTACTGAAGCTTTCTTT. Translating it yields CSVDRGRGTEAFF.

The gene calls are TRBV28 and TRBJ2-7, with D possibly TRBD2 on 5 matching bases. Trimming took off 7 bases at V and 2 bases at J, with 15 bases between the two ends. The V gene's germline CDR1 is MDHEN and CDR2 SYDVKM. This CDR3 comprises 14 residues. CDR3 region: CASTRPEEAYEQYF. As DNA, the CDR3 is TGTGCCAGCACCCGTCCGGAGGAGGCCTACGAGCAGTACTTC.

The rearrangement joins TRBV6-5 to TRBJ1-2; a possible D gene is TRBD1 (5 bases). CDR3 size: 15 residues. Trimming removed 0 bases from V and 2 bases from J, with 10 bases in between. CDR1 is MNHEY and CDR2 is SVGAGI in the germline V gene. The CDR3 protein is CASSYSSGTNYGYTF. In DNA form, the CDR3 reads TGTGCCAGCAGTTACTCGAGCGGGACCAACTATGGCTACACCTTC.

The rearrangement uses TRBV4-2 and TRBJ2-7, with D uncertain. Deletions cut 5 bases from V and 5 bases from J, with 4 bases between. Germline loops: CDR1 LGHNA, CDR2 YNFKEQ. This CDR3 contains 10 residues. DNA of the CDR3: TGTGCCAGCAGCGGGCACGAGCAGTACTTC. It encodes CASSGHEQYF.

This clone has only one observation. The DNA of the CDR3 is TGTGCCAGCAGCTCTATCCCCGGGACTTACGACACTGAAGCTTTCTTT. Translating gives CASSSIPGTYDTEAFF. This chain joins TRBV5-6 and TRBJ1-1, with D maybe TRBD1 (5 bases). Per the germline V gene, CDR1 is SGHDT and CDR2 is YYEEEE. This CDR3 is built from 16 residues. Trimming left V 3 bases short and J 3 bases short, with 18 bases between.

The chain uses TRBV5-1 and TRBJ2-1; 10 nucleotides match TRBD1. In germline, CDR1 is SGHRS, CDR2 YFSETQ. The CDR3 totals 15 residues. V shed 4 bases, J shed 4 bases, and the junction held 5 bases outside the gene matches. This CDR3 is CASSTGDRGYNEQFF. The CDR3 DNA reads TGCGCCAGCAGCACCGGGGACAGGGGTTACAATGAGCAGTTCTTC.

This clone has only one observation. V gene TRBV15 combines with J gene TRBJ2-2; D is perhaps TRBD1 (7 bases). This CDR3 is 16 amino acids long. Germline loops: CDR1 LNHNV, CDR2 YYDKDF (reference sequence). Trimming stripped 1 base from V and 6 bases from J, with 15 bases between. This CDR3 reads CATSRVDRRASGELFF. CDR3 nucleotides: TGTGCCACCAGCAGAGTGGACAGGAGGGCATCCGGGGAGCTGTTTTTT.

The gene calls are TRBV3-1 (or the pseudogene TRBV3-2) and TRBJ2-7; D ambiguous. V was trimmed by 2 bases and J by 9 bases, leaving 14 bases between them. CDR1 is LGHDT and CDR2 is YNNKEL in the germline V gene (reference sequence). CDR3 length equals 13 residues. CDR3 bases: TGTGCCAGCAGCCAAACTTCGATTCGTGGGCAGTACTTC. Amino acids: CASSQTSIRGQYF.

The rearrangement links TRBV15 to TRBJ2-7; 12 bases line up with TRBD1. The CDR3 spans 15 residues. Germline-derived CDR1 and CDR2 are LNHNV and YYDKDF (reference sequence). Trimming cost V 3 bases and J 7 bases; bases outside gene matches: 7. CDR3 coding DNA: TGTGCCACCAGCAGGCCGGGACAGGGGGCTTGGGAGCAGTACTTC. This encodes CATSRPGQGAWEQYF.

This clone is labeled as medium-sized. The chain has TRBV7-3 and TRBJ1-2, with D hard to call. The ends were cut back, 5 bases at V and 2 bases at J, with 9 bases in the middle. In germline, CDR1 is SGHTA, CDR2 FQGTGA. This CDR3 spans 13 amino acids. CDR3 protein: CASSESPNYGYTF. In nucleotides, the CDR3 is TGTGCCAGCAGCGAGAGCCCGAACTATGGCTACACCTTC.

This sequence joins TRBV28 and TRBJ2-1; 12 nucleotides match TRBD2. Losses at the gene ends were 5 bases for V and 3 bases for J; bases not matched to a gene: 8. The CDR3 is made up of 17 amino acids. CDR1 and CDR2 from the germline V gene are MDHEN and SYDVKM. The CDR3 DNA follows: TGTGCCAGCAGTCTCCGACTAGCGGGGGTCCTCTACAATGAGCAGTTCTTC. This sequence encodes CASSLRLAGVLYNEQFF.

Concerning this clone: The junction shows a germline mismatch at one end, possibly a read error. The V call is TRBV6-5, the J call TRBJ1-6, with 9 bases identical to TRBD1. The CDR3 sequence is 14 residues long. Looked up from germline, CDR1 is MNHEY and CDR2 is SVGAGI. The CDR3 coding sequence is TGTGCCAGCAGCCCGGGACAGGGTGGTTCACCCCTCTACTTT. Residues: CASSPGQGGSPLYF.

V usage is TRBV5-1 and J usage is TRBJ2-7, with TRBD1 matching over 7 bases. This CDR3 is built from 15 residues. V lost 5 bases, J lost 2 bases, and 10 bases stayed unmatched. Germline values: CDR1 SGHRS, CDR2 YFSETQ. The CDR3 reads CASRVGTDFTYEQYF. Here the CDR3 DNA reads TGCGCCAGCAGGGTGGGGACAGACTTCACCTACGAGCAGTACTTC.

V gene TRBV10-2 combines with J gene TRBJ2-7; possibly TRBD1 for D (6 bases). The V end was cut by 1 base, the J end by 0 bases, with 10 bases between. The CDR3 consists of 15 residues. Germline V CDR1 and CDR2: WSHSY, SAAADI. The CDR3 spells CASSEYRTASYEQYF. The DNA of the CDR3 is TGCGCCAGCAGTGAGTACCGGACAGCCTCCTACGAGCAGTACTTC.

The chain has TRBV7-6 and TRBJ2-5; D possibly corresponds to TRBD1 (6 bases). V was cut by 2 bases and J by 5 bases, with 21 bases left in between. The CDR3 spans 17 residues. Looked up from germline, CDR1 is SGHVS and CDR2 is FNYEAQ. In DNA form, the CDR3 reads TGTGCCAGCAGCTTACTCCCCAGGGGAATTTTCGAGGAGACCCAGTACTTC. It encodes CASSLLPRGIFEETQYF. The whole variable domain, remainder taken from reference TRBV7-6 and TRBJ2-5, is GAGVSQSPRYKVTKRGQDVALRCDPISGHVSLYWYRQALGQGPEFLTYFNYEAQQDKSGLPNDRFSAERPEGSISTLTIQRTEQRDSAMYRCASSLLPRGIFEETQYFGPGTRLLVL.

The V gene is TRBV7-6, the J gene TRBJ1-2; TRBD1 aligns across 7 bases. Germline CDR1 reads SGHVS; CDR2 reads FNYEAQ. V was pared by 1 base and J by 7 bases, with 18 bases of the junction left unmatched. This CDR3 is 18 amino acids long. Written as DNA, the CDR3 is TGTGCCAGCAGCTTAGTCCCCCCCCGACAGGGTTCCCCTACTGGCTACACCTTC. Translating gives CASSLVPPRQGSPTGYTF.

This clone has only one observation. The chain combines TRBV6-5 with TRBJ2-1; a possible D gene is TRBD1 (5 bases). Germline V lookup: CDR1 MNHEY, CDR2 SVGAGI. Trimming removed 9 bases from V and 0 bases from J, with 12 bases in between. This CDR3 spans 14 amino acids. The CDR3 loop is CASAVRDSYNEQFF. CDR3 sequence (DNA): TGTGCCAGTGCCGTCAGGGACTCCTACAATGAGCAGTTCTTC.

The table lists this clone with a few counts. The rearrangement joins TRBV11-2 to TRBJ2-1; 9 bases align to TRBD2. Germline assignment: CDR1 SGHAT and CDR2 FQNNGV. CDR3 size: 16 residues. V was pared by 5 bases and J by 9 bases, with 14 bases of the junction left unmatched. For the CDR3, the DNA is TGTGCCAGCAGCCGATTAGCGGGGGAAGGGGTTGGTGAGCAGTTCTTC. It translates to CASSRLAGEGVGEQFF.